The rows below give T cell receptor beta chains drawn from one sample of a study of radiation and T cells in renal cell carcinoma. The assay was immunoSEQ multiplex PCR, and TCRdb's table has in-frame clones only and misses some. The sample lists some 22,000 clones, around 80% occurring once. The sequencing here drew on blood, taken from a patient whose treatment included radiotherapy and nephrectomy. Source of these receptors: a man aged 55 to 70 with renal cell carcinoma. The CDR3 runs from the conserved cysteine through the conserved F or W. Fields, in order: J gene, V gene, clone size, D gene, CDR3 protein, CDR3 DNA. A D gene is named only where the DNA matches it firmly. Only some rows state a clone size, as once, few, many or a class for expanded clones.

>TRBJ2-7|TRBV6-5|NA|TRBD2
CASTPGLESGEQYF
TGTGCCAGCACTCCCGGACTAGAATCGGGCGAGCAGTACTTC
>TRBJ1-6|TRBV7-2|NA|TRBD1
CASSLGDRPNSPLHF
TGTGCCAGCAGCTTAGGGGACAGACCCAATTCACCCCTCCACTTT
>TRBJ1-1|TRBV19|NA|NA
CASIYGRGTEAFF
TGTGCCAGTATCTATGGTAGGGGAACTGAAGCTTTCTTT
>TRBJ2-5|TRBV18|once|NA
CASSGRKETQYF
TGTGCCAGCTCAGGCAGGAAGGAGACCCAGTACTTC
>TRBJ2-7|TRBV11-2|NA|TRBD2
CASSIRTSGDYEQYF
TGTGCCAGCAGCATCCGGACTAGCGGCGACTACGAGCAGTACTTC
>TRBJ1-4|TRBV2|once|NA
CASSRDFDEKLFF
TGTGCCAGCAGCCGGGATTTTGATGAAAAACTGTTTTTT
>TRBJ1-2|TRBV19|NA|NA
CASSIGVGYTF
TGTGCCAGTAGTATTGGAGTTGGCTACACCTTC
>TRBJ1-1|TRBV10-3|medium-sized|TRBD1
CAISETGTANTEAFF
TGTGCCATCAGTGAGACCGGGACAGCCAACACTGAAGCTTTCTTT
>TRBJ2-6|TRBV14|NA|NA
CASSQGGANVLTF
TGTGCCAGCAGCCAAGGGGGAGCCAACGTCCTGACTTTC
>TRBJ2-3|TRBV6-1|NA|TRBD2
CASSEAGLTSYRAQYF
TGTGCCAGCAGTGAGGCGGGACTAACCTCTTACCGGGCGCAGTATTTT
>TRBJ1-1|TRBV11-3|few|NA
CASSSTMGNTEAFF
TGTGCCAGCAGCTCAACAATGGGGAACACTGAAGCTTTCTTT
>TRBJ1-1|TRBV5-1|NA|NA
CASSLEANTEAFF
TGCGCCAGCAGCTTGGAGGCGAACACTGAAGCTTTCTTT
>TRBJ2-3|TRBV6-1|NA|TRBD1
CASSSQTGADTQYF
TGTGCCAGCAGTTCTCAGACAGGGGCGGATACGCAGTATTTT
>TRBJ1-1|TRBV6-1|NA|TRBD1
CASRYRGEENAEAFF
TGTGCCAGCCGGTACAGGGGCGAGGAAAATGCTGAAGCTTTCTTT
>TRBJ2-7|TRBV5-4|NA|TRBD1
CASSLAAGGAYEQYF
TGTGCCAGCAGCTTGGCGGCAGGGGGCGCGTACGAGCAGTACTTC
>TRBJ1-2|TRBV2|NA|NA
CASLLGSNGYTF
TGTGCCAGCCTGCTGGGTAGTAATGGCTACACCTTC
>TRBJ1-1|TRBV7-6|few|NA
CASSLVQGGTEAFF
TGTGCCAGCAGCTTAGTTCAGGGCGGCACTGAAGCTTTCTTT
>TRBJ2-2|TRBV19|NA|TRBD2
CASSRTSANTGELFF
TGTGCCAGTAGTAGGACTAGCGCAAACACCGGGGAGCTGTTTTTT
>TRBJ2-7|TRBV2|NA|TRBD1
CASTPSGTDLYEQYF
TGTGCCAGCACCCCTTCCGGGACAGATCTCTACGAGCAGTACTTC
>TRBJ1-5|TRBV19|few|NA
CASEGPRAMDNQPQHF
TGTGCCAGTGAAGGACCCAGGGCTATGGACAATCAGCCCCAGCATTTT
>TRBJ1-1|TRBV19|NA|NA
CASSMDPGDTEAFF
TGTGCCAGTAGTATGGACCCTGGGGACACTGAAGCTTTCTTT
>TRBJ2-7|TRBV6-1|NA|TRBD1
CASRGDRGGIEQYF
TGTGCCAGCCGCGGGGACAGGGGAGGAATTGAGCAGTACTTC
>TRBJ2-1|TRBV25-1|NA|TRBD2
CASSEAGVNEQFF
TGTGCCAGCAGTGAAGCGGGAGTCAATGAGCAGTTCTTC
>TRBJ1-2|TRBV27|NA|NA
CASTPRWQGGYGYTF
TGTGCCAGCACTCCAAGGTGGCAGGGTGGTTATGGCTACACCTTC
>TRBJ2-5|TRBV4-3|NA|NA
CASSQGRRETQYF
TGCGCCAGCAGCCAAGGCAGGAGAGAGACCCAGTACTTC
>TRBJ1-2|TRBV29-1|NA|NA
CSVEGPWRENYGYTF
TGCAGCGTTGAAGGGCCTTGGCGGGAGAACTATGGCTACACCTTC
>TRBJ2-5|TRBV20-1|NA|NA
CSASLSETQYF
TGCAGTGCTAGTCTTTCGGAGACCCAGTACTTC
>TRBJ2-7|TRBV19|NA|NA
CASSPMGTVNWQYF
TGTGCCAGTAGTCCCATGGGAACAGTGAACTGGCAGTACTTC
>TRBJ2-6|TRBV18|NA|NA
CASSPTQRAGANVLTF
TGTGCCAGCTCCCCTACCCAGCGGGCTGGGGCCAACGTCCTGACTTTC